Below, 18 T cell receptor beta chains from the same sample are listed, as sequenced in a study of CD4 and CD8 cells across lung adenocarcinoma regions. TCRdb itself ran the PCR reads through MiXCR, one entry per CDR3 protein. Found here are over 8,500 distinct CDR3 sequences, around 59% of them singletons; the top ten hold about 88%. Sequenced: CD8+ T cells from the margin of a lung tumor. The receptors here all came from a male donor with lung adenocarcinoma. The CD4 and CD8 labels of this study may be unreliable.

This chain connects TRBV20-1 to TRBJ2-5; D may be TRBD1 or TRBD2 (6 bases each). Germline loops: CDR1 DFQATT, CDR2 SNEGSKA (reference sequence). There are 14 residues in the CDR3. The DNA for the CDR3 is TGCGGGGGGCCCGGGGCCGGAGGCACAGATACCCAGTACTTC. Translation gives CGGPGAGGTDTQYF.

This clonotype has at least ten counts. Mismatch with germline at one junction end may stem from a read error. J is TRBJ2-1 and V is TRBV7-7; 9 bases match TRBD1. Germline assignment: CDR1 SSHAT and CDR2 FNYEAQ (reference sequence). There are 17 residues in the CDR3. Written as DNA, the CDR3 is TGTGCTAGCAGTCCTCGACTTGACAGGGGGTCCAACAATGAGCAGTTCTTC. This translates into CASSPRLDRGSNNEQFF. Drawing the rest from reference TRBV7-7 and TRBJ2-1, the complete variable domain is GAGVSQSPRYKVTKRGQDVTLRCDPISSHATLYWYQQALGQGPEFLTYFNYEAQPDKSGLPSDRFSAERPEGSISTLTIQRTEQRDSAMYRCASSPRLDRGSNNEQFFGPGTRLTVL.

The chain carries TRBV4-1 and TRBJ1-3; 7 bases map to TRBD1. The CDR3 is made up of 14 amino acids. In germline, CDR1 is MGHRA, CDR2 YSYEKL. After removal of 4 bases from V and 4 bases from J, the junction contained 4 bases not matched to a gene. The CDR3 reads CASSRPGQGNTIYF. Here the CDR3 DNA reads TGCGCCAGCAGCCGGCCGGGACAGGGAAACACCATATATTTT.

The chain carries TRBV7-2 and TRBJ2-7, with 8 bases that match TRBD2. With the DNA end fitting TRBJ2-5 better, the J assignment may be wrong. Germline CDR1 and CDR2: SGHTA and FQGNSA. This CDR3 has 14 amino acids. The CDR3 reads CASSFQRGQETQYF. Written as DNA, the CDR3 is TGTGCCAGCAGCTTTCAGCGGGGGCAAGAGACCCAGTACTTC.

The J gene is TRBJ2-3, the V gene TRBV7-2; tentatively, D is TRBD2 (6 bases). The J call is uncertain, as TRBJ2-7 better fits the DNA end. Looked up from germline, CDR1 is SGHTA and CDR2 is FQGNSA. The CDR3 is 14 residues long. The CDR3 loop reads CPGSRGLAKDTQYF. CDR3 coding DNA: TGTCCCGGCAGCCGCGGGCTAGCGAAAGATACGCAGTACTTC.

Concerning this clonotype: At one boundary the junction diverges from the germline segment, which might be a read error. The rearrangement joins TRBV6-1 to TRBJ2-4, with D maybe TRBD2 (5 bases). The CDR3 covers 16 residues. Per germline, CDR1 MNHNS and CDR2 SASEGT. The CDR3 here is CASSESGMGAKNTQYF. The CDR3, as DNA: TGTGCCAGCAGTGAATCGGGGATGGGAGCCAAAAACACTCAGTACTTC.

The chain is built from TRBV6-1 and TRBJ2-3, with TRBD2 matching 10 bases. This CDR3 contains 15 residues. Germline lookup yields CDR1 MNHNS and CDR2 SASEGT. The V segment lost 5 bases and the J segment 4 bases; nucleotides outside the gene matches: 6. The DNA for the CDR3 is TGTGCCAGCAGTAGACTAGCGGGTTCTTCAGATACGCAGTATTTT. Translated: CASSRLAGSSDTQYF.

At least ten counts were recorded for this clonotype. This sequence joins TRBV6-5 and TRBJ1-2, with TRBD1 as a possible D gene (6 bases). CDR1 and CDR2 from the germline V gene are MNHEY and SVGAGI. The V gene lost 1 base and the J gene lost 1 base, with 16 bases spanning the gap. This CDR3 spans 17 amino acids. The CDR3 region has the DNA TGTGCCAGCAGTTACTTGGGGGCCAGAGGTTATAACTATGGCTACACCTTC. Protein sequence: CASSYLGARGYNYGYTF.

This clonotype appeared many times. J is TRBJ2-2 and V is TRBV7-3; 7 bases match TRBD1. The CDR3 runs to 17 residues. The V segment lost 1 base and the J segment 1 base; nucleotides outside the gene matches: 6. Germline CDR1 reads SGHTA; CDR2 reads FQGTGA. The CDR3 sequence is CASSLIRGQKNTGELFF. DNA of the CDR3: TGTGCCAGCAGCTTAATAAGGGGGCAGAAGAACACCGGGGAGCTGTTTTTT.

Points on this clonotype: One end of the junction is discordant with germline, which a read error may explain. The rearrangement links TRBV4-1 to TRBJ2-5; tentative D call: TRBD2 (6 bases). This CDR3 spans 15 amino acids. The germline CDR1 and CDR2 sequences are MGHRA and YSYEKL. CDR3 loop: CASSQEASVARAVIF. CDR3 bases: TGCGCCAGCAGCCAAGAGGCTAGCGTAGCACGAGCAGTAATCTTC.

The gene calls are TRBV6-1 and TRBJ2-5, with TRBD1 as a possible D gene (5 bases). The DNA end is more similar to TRBJ2-7, so the J call may be wrong. CDR3 length equals 13 residues. CDR1 is MNHNS and CDR2 is SASEGT in the germline V gene. CDR3 DNA sequence: TGTGCCAGCGGAAATTCGGACACCTACGAGCAGTACTTC. Translated: CASGNSDTYEQYF.

This clonotype was seen only a few times. CDR3 residues: CASSGGRIYNEQFF. CDR3 coding DNA: TGTGCCAGCAGCGGCGGGAGAATCTACAATGAGCAGTTCTTC. The V gene is TRBV6-1, the J gene TRBJ2-1; 7 bases are shared with TRBD2. CDR1 and CDR2 from the germline V gene are MNHNS and SASEGT. The CDR3 loop spans 14 amino acids. With 6 bases clipped from V and 3 bases from J, the junction kept 5 bases outside the gene matches.

This chain uses TRBV10-3 with TRBJ2-2; D is unresolved. The CDR3 length is 14 residues. The germline CDR1 and CDR2 sequences are ENHRY and SYGVKD. V was shortened by 6 bases and J by 5 bases, with 13 bases between the two germline ends. The CDR3 bases are TGTGCCATCAGGAAGGACGGGCAAACCGGGGAGCTGTTTTTT. Protein: CAIRKDGQTGELFF.

By sample fraction, this clonotype is medium-sized. J is TRBJ1-2 and V is TRBV6-1; 10 bases agree with TRBD1. The CDR3 totals 15 residues. Germline V gives CDR1 MNHNS, CDR2 SASEGT. J gave up 4 bases and V 5 bases, and 7 bases lay outside the gene matches. The CDR3 DNA reads as TGTGCCAGCAGTATAGAGACAGGGGGCGGCTATGGCTACACCTTC. Its translation: CASSIETGGGYGYTF.

This clonotype showed up many times. The chain has TRBV4-2 and TRBJ1-2; 9 positions match TRBD1. V was clipped by 1 base and J by 5 bases; unmatched bases: 17. The CDR3 has 19 amino acids. The germline CDR1 and CDR2 sequences are LGHNA and YNFKEQ. The CDR3 nucleotides read TGTGCCAGCAGCCAAGTGTCGGGTGGTTATCAGACAGGGGGGTATGGCTACACCTTC. Its translation is CASSQVSGGYQTGGYGYTF.

This rearrangement joins TRBV6-1 to TRBJ2-1; D uncertain. The J call may be in error: the DNA end matches TRBJ2-7 better. This CDR3 region has 13 residues. Looked up from germline, CDR1 is MNHNS and CDR2 is SASEGT. CDR3 DNA: TGTGCCAGCAGCACCCCGACCTCCTACGAGCAGTACTTC. This encodes CASSTPTSYEQYF.

This chain connects TRBV6-1 to TRBJ2-2, with TRBD1 matching 7 bases. The germline V gene has CDR1 MNHNS and CDR2 SASEGT. Germline trimming cut 7 bases from V and 16 bases from J; bases unmatched to any gene: 15. The CDR3 totals 13 residues. Here the CDR3 reads CASNRGGTGTQFF. For the CDR3, the DNA is TGTGCCAGCAACAGGGGCGGTACCGGTACGCAGTTTTTT.

This sequence joins TRBV10-3 and TRBJ2-3; the D gene could be TRBD1 or TRBD2 (6 bases each). The DNA matches TRBJ2-7 better at its end, which makes the J call doubtful. Germline V lookup: CDR1 ENHRY, CDR2 SYGVKD. There are 15 residues in the CDR3. DNA for the CDR3: TGTGCCGGGGGGCTGAGTGGCGGTGACACAGATACGCAGTACTTC. This codes for CAGGLSGGDTDTQYF.